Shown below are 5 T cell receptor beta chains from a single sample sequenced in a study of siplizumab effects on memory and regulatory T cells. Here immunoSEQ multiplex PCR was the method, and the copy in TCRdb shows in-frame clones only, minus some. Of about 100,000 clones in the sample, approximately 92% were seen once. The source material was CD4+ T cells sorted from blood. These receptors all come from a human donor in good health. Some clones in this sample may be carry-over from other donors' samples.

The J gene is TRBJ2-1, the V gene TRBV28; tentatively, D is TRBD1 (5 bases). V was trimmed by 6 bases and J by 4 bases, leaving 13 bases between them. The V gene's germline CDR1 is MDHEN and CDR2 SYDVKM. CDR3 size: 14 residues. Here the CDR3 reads CASRERGAYNEQFF. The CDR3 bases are TGTGCCAGCAGGGAGCGTGGGGCTTACAATGAGCAGTTCTTC.

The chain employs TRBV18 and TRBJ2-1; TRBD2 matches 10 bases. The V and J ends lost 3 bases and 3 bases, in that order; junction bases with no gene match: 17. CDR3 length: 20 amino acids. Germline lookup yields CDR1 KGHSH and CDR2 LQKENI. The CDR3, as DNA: TGTGCCAGCTCACCTCCGAACCCACCGGGACTAGCGTTCATCTACAATGAGCAGTTCTTC. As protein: CASSPPNPPGLAFIYNEQFF. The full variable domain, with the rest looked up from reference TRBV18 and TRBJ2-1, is NAGVMQNPRHLVRRRGQEARLRCSPMKGHSHVYWYRQLPEEGLKFMVYLQKENIIDESGMPKERFSAEFPKEGPSILRIQQVVRGDSAAYFCASSPPNPPGLAFIYNEQFFGPGTRLTVL.

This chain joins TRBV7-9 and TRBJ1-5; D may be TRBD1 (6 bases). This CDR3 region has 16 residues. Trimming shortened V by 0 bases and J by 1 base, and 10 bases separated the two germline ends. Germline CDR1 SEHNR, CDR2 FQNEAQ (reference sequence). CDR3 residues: CASSLALGGSNQPQHF. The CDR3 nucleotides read TGTGCCAGCAGCTTAGCGCTAGGGGGGAGCAATCAGCCCCAGCATTTT.

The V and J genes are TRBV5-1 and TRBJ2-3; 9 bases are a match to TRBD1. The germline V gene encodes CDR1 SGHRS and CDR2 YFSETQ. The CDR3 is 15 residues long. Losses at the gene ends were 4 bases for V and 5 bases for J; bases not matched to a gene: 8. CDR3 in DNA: TGCGCCAGCAGCCTGCGACAGGGGGATGGAGATACGCAGTATTTT. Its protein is CASSLRQGDGDTQYF.

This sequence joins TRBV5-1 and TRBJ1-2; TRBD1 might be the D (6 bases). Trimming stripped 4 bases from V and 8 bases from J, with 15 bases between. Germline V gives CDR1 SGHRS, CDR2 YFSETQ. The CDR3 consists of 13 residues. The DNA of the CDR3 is TGCGCCAGCAGCCTTCAACAGGGTTTAGGCTACACCTTC. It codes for CASSLQQGLGYTF. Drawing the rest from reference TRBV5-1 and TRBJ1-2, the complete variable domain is KAGVTQTPRYLIKTRGQQVTLSCSPISGHRSVSWYQQTPGQGLQFLFEYFSETQRNKGNFPGRFSGRQFSNSRSEMNVSTLELGDSALYLCASSLQQGLGYTFGSGTRLTVV.